This TCR beta chain was obtained from a study of a mutant IDH1 vaccine in newly diagnosed glioma (dated by TCRdb to the early 2020s). Regarding the study in general: In the chemotherapy-containing groups, vaccination started alongside temozolomide cycles, whereas in patients who had radiotherapy alone it started 4-6 weeks after radiotherapy. Of the roughly 32 patients who were treated, 62.5% were male and around 40% were female, and the mean age was approximately 40 years. Prior to enrollment, standard therapy consisting of radiotherapy alone, temozolomide alone, or radiochemotherapy with temozolomide had been administered to patients, with the combination being received by most patients. Visit V12 was the week-35 safety follow-up and visit V13 was the week-47 end of study. Six visits were used for peripheral blood collection: V03 (baseline), V05, V07, V10, V12 and V13. For exploratory analyses, around 23 treated patients had longitudinal TCRB deep sequencing done wherever samples were available.

Trimming takes 6 bases from V and 6 bases from J, and the germline ends sit 11 bases apart. CDR1 and CDR2 (SGHVS, FNYEAQ) derive from the germline V gene. The CDR3, from cysteine to phenylalanine, totals 12 residues. The entry retains the CDR3 DNA only, 36 bases that are in frame from base 1. The study at large found these results: Changes in the top peripheral T cell clonotypes picked up by TCRB sequencing did not appear to be linked to pseudoprogression. PBMC samples for TCRB deep sequencing were selected based on availability. Across multiple MHC alleles, vaccine-induced immune responses were seen in around 93% of patients. The authors noted that analyses of patient blood samples could not be reproduced because of sample limitations.

The library was produced with the immunoSEQ multiplex PCR assay. Rearranged TCR beta chain sequences were amplified with the hsTCRB Kit following the manufacturer's protocol. Sequencing of TCRB libraries was carried out on an Illumina MiSeq. For the original study's pipeline: The proprietary platform of the kit vendor was used for demultiplexing, trimming and gene mapping. Not all clones reach the TCRdb copy of this immuneACCESS table, which keeps in-frame sequences only. Checked studies attribute under half of the gap to unresolved V genes and leave the rest unexplained. V, J and clone size were drawn from that table, and D and trimming were deduced from the DNA. This sample lists over 60,000 clones; roughly 79% were detected once. The ten largest clonotypes hold 5.4% of the sample. The sample's time point label, in plain terms: week 35, safety follow-up. A 20-mer mutant IDH1 peptide at 300 micrograms in Montanide made up each vaccine dose, which was injected subcutaneously together with topical imiquimod. Eight vaccinations were administered to patients in weeks 1, 3, 5, 7, 11, 15, 19 and 23, corresponding to visits V03 through V10. Donors had newly diagnosed WHO grade 3 or 4 IDH1-mutant astrocytomas with loss of nuclear ATRX. The samples were drawn from NOA16, a multicentre, single-arm, open-label phase I trial in Germany that tested a mutant IDH1 peptide vaccine in humans for the first time. Genomic DNA for TCRB sequencing was isolated from EDTA blood with the DNeasy Blood and Tissue Kit.

As concerns this clone: The clone's antigen remains unknown. No base quality information exists; no much larger clone differs at one position.

This chain joins TRBV7-6 to TRBJ1-2; no D gene can be assigned with confidence. This specimen was PBMCs, taken from a glioma patient whose treatment included an IDH1 peptide vaccine. The receptor was derived from a man in his forties with glioma. The CDR3 has the sequence CASSLDGNGYTF. At the DNA level, the sequence is TGTGCCAGCAGTTTGGACGGGAATGGCTACACCTTC.